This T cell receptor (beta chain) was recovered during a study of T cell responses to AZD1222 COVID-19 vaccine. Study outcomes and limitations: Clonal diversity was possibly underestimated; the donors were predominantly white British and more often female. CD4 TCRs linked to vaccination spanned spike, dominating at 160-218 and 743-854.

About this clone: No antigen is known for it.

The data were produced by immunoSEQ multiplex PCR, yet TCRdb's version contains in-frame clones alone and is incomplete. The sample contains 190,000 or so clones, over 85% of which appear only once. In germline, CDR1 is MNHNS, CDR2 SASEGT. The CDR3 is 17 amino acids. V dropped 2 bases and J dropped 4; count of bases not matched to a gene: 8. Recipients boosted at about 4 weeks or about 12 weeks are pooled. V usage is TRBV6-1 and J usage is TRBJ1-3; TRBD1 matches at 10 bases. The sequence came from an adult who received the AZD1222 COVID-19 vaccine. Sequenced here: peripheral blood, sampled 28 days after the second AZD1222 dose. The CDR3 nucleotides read TGTGCCAGCAGTGAACGGTTGGGACAGGGGCCAGGAAACACCATATATTTT. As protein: CASSERLGQGPGNTIYF.